This T cell receptor beta chain was retrieved from a study of T cells in Graves' hyperthyroidism and ophthalmopathy. Study-level findings and limits: Ophthalmopathy was predicted by the model a median of 6.5 months ahead of onset. Blood held most thyroid clonotypes expanded above 0.001 frequency.

Amplification yielded TCR beta CDR3 regions, with RNA transcripts as the source. First-round RT-PCR of the TCR CDR3 relied on the HTBI primer set. TCRdb reprocessed the multiplex PCR reads with MiXCR, giving one entry per CDR3 protein. The sample lists roughly 500,000 distinct CDR3 sequences, approximately 44% seen once, with roughly 19% in the top ten. On the basis of clinical symptoms, serum thyroxine and TRAb, thyroid ultrasound and orbital computed tomography, diagnoses were made. In this sample, this clonotype turned up once. Its antigen is unknown. V shed 4 bases, J shed 2 bases, and the junction held 4 bases outside the gene matches. Per the germline V gene, CDR1 is SGDLS and CDR2 is YYNGEE. The CDR3 is 14 amino acids.

The sample taken for sequencing was peripheral blood or thyroid tissue (not recorded which). This receptor was taken from an adult woman with Graves' disease, either hyperthyroidism or ophthalmopathy (not recorded which). J is TRBJ2-7 and V is TRBV9; 9 bases fit TRBD1. The CDR3 is CASSRRDRAYEQYF. For the CDR3, the DNA is TGTGCCAGCAGCCGGCGGGACAGGGCCTACGAGCAGTACTTC.